This passage covers 25 T cell receptor beta chains from one sample sequenced in a study of identical twins. MiXCR, run by TCRdb on the 5' RACE reads, gives a single entry per CDR3 protein. Found here are 1.5 million or so distinct CDR3 sequences, roughly a third of them singletons; the top ten hold around 0.25%. The sample was cord blood. Every receptor here comes from a newborn girl in good health.

In its sample, this clonotype was seen a few times. The rearrangement uses TRBV11-2 and TRBJ2-4; TRBD2 is a possible D gene (6 bases). The germline V and J ends were trimmed by 2 bases and 0 bases, with 11 bases remaining between them. Germline CDR1 is SGHAT and CDR2 is FQNNGV. This CDR3 comprises 16 residues. In DNA, the CDR3 is TGTGCCAGCAGCTTAATCCAGGGACTAGCCAAAAACATTCAGTACTTC. Protein product: CASSLIQGLAKNIQYF.

The gene calls are TRBV5-6 and TRBJ2-1, with D perhaps matching TRBD1 (5 bases). Trimming took 3 bases from V and 0 from J, leaving 13 bases between them. The CDR3 totals 16 residues. Germline values: CDR1 SGHDT, CDR2 YYEEEE. DNA for the CDR3: TGTGCCAGCAGCTGGGGCCCAGCCCCCTCCTACAATGAGCAGTTCTTC. Translated, it gives CASSWGPAPSYNEQFF.

The chain is built from TRBV4-1 and TRBJ2-2; D may correspond to TRBD1 or TRBD2 (5 bases each). Trimming took off 0 bases at V and 4 bases at J, with 15 bases between the two ends. Germline V gives CDR1 MGHRA, CDR2 YSYEKL. This CDR3 region has 17 residues. The CDR3 protein is CASSQDLPFGATGELFF. The CDR3 region has the DNA TGCGCCAGCAGCCAAGACCTTCCTTTCGGGGCCACCGGGGAGCTGTTTTTT.

The chain is built from TRBV28 and TRBJ1-2; D unclear. CDR3 length equals 14 residues. V was trimmed by 6 bases and J by 6 bases, leaving 17 bases between them. Germline-derived CDR1 and CDR2 are MDHEN and SYDVKM. CDR3 sequence: CASRKTVTPHGYTF. The CDR3 region has the DNA TGTGCCAGCAGGAAGACCGTGACCCCACATGGCTACACCTTC.

In this sample, this clonotype turned up a few times. V is TRBV6-1 and J is TRBJ2-4, with 7 bases matching TRBD1. In germline, CDR1 is MNHNS, CDR2 SASEGT. The CDR3 covers 16 residues. J lost 0 bases, V lost 0 bases, and 2 bases had no gene match. CDR3 sequence: CASSEAGTAAKNIQYF. In DNA, the CDR3 is TGTGCCAGCAGTGAAGCGGGGACAGCAGCCAAAAACATTCAGTACTTC.

This clonotype was seen a handful of times. V is TRBV7-9 and J is TRBJ2-1; TRBD2 aligns across 10 bases. V was clipped by 6 bases and J by 4 bases; unmatched bases: 9. This CDR3 region has 16 residues. Germline assignment: CDR1 SEHNR and CDR2 FQNEAQ (reference sequence). In nucleotides, the CDR3 is TGTGCCAGCAGACCCGGGACTAGCGTTCTTTACAATGAGCAGTTCTTC. It yields the protein CASRPGTSVLYNEQFF. Using reference TRBV7-9 and TRBJ2-1 for the parts outside the CDR3, the full variable domain is DTGVSQNPRHKITKRGQNVTFRCDPISEHNRLYWYRQTLGQGPEFLTYFQNEAQLEKSRLLSDRFSAERPKGSFSTLEIQRTEQGDSAMYLCASRPGTSVLYNEQFFGPGTRLTVL.

This clonotype was observed a handful of times. The rearrangement uses TRBV20-1 and TRBJ2-7; 8 nucleotides agree with TRBD1. CDR3 size: 16 residues. The germline CDR1 and CDR2 sequences are DFQATT and SNEGSKA (reference sequence). Trimming cost V 5 bases and J 3 bases; bases outside gene matches: 15. CDR3 region: CSASDRQGSVFYEQYF. CDR3 sequence (DNA): TGCAGTGCTTCGGATAGACAGGGGTCGGTGTTCTACGAGCAGTACTTC.

This clonotype was picked up many times. The junction departs from the called germline gene at one end, perhaps through a read error. The J gene is TRBJ2-3, the V gene TRBV5-1; 10 bases are shared with TRBD1. Germline CDR1 is SGHRS and CDR2 is YFSETQ. CDR3 length: 15 amino acids. The CDR3 region has the DNA TGTGCCAGCAGTTTAGAGACAGGGGGCGCGGATACGCAGTATTTT. It is translated as CASSLETGGADTQYF.

This clonotype has more than one count but fewer than ten. This chain uses TRBV12-3 or TRBV12-4 with TRBJ1-1, with a tentative D call TRBD1 (5 bases). The CDR3 is made up of 14 amino acids. With 7 bases removed from V and 5 bases from J, the gap between germline ends came to 17 bases. As DNA, the CDR3 is TGTGCCAGCAACCCCAAAGAGGGGAGGACTGAAGCTTTCTTT. The encoded protein is CASNPKEGRTEAFF.

This chain connects TRBV6-1 to TRBJ2-3; D is ambiguous. V dropped 0 bases and J dropped 4 bases, with 17 bases sitting between them. This CDR3 contains 17 residues. Germline lookup yields CDR1 MNHNS and CDR2 SASEGT. The CDR3 sequence: CASSEARPPHRADTQYF. The CDR3 DNA reads TGTGCCAGCAGTGAAGCGCGACCGCCCCATCGGGCAGATACGCAGTATTTT.

The chain combines TRBV6-2 or TRBV6-3 with TRBJ2-7; D possibly corresponds to TRBD1 (5 bases). This CDR3 has 16 amino acids. V was pared by 6 bases and J by 0 bases, with 18 bases between. CDR1 is MNHEY and CDR2 is SVGEGT in the germline V gene. CDR3 nucleotides: TGTGCCAGCAGAACGATTTTAACAGGATTCTCCTACGAGCAGTACTTC. It encodes CASRTILTGFSYEQYF.

The chain joins TRBV7-8 to TRBJ2-5, with TRBD2 matching 11 bases. V was pared by 2 bases and J by 6 bases, with 11 bases of the junction left unmatched. Germline V gene sequence: CDR1 SGHVS, CDR2 FQNEAQ. CDR3 length: 17 residues. CDR3 bases: TGTGCCAGCAGCTTAAGACCAACTAGCGGGAGTTGGAAGACCCAGTACTTC. The encoded protein is CASSLRPTSGSWKTQYF.

V usage is TRBV28 and J usage is TRBJ2-7; TRBD1 might be the D (6 bases). The CDR3 is 14 residues long. Germline-derived CDR1 and CDR2 are MDHEN and SYDVKM. Trimming removed 2 bases from V and 7 bases from J, with 15 bases in between. The CDR3 region has the DNA TGTGCCAGCAGTTTAAGTGAGAGGGGGAGAGAGCAGTACTTC. As protein: CASSLSERGREQYF.

To note about this clonotype: Relative to the germline gene, one junction end is altered; a read error may explain this. This chain uses TRBV30 with TRBJ2-7; no reliable D call. The CDR3 is 15 residues long. Germline V gene sequence: CDR1 GTSNPN, CDR2 SVGIG (reference sequence). The DNA for the CDR3 is TGCGCCTGGAGTGTACATTGGCGGCCTAACTACGAGCAGTACTTC. Translation gives CAWSVHWRPNYEQYF.

In this sample, this clonotype turned up a few times. V is TRBV25-1 and J is TRBJ2-5; TRBD1 is a possible D gene (6 bases). This CDR3 has 15 amino acids. Trimming removed 3 bases at V and 4 bases at J, with 15 bases between. Looked up from germline, CDR1 is MGHDK and CDR2 is SYGVNS. As DNA, the CDR3 is TGTGCCAGCAGTGACGCAACAGGGAAGGTAGAGACCCAGTACTTC. It translates to CASSDATGKVETQYF.

The J gene is TRBJ2-1, the V gene TRBV5-1, with D possibly being TRBD2 (5 bases). This CDR3 contains 15 residues. Germline V gives CDR1 SGHRS, CDR2 YFSETQ. Deletions cut 4 bases from V and 4 bases from J, with 15 bases between. The CDR3 region is CASSGLGWGYNEQFF. CDR3 nucleotide sequence: TGCGCCAGCAGCGGACTCGGGTGGGGATACAATGAGCAGTTCTTC.

V gene TRBV7-2 combines with J gene TRBJ2-3, with a tentative D call TRBD1 (6 bases). The CDR3 extends over 12 amino acids. The ends were cut back, 5 bases at V and 9 bases at J, with 12 bases in the middle. Germline CDR1 SGHTA, CDR2 FQGNSA. The CDR3 bases are TGTGCCAGCAGCCCCCGACAGGTCACGCAGTATTTT. Translation gives CASSPRQVTQYF.

In its sample, this clonotype was seen a few times. The CDR3 DNA reads as TGTGCCAGCAGTTTAGGACTTCTTCGTTCTAGCACAGATACGCAGTATTTT. It codes for CASSLGLLRSSTDTQYF. V usage is TRBV28 and J usage is TRBJ2-3, with a weak D call TRBD2 (5 bases). The CDR3 totals 17 residues. Germline CDR1 is MDHEN and CDR2 is SYDVKM. V shed 2 bases and J shed 0 bases, with 15 bases lying between them.

The chain has TRBV12-3 or TRBV12-4 and TRBJ2-7; D ambiguous. The CDR3 spans 13 residues. The V end lost 4 bases, the J end lost 5 bases, and 12 bases lay between the germline ends. The CDR3 bases are TGTGCCAGCAGTTCCTCGGGCTTTAACGAGCAGTACTTC. This encodes CASSSSGFNEQYF.

This clonotype was seen more than once but under ten times. The chain has TRBV20-1 and TRBJ1-6; D perhaps matches TRBD1 (5 bases). Trimming cost V 0 bases and J 4 bases, with 13 bases left between them. The CDR3 is 16 residues long. Germline V gene data show CDR1 as DFQATT and CDR2 as SNEGSKA (reference sequence). CDR3 sequence (DNA): TGCAGTGCTAGAGATCGGGACCTCTATTATAATTCACCCCTCCACTTT. It specifies CSARDRDLYYNSPLHF.

This clonotype appeared a few times. The J gene is TRBJ2-3, the V gene TRBV6-5; D is ambiguous. Germline CDR1 MNHEY, CDR2 SVGAGI. The CDR3 extends over 13 amino acids. Deletions cut 5 bases from V and 0 bases from J, with 6 bases between. CDR3 region: CASSALSTDTQYF. The CDR3 nucleotides are TGTGCCAGCAGTGCACTCAGCACAGATACGCAGTATTTT.

The chain has TRBV7-9 and TRBJ2-1; 10 nucleotides line up with TRBD1. The germline V gene encodes CDR1 SEHNR and CDR2 FQNEAQ (reference sequence). This CDR3 comprises 17 residues. V was clipped by 3 bases and J by 5 bases; unmatched bases: 10. CDR3 loop: CASSFTLLGTGDNEQFF. DNA of the CDR3: TGTGCCAGCAGCTTCACCCTACTCGGGACAGGGGACAATGAGCAGTTCTTC.

The chain joins TRBV4-1 to TRBJ1-2; 10 nucleotides agree with TRBD1. V lost 1 base and J lost 7; bases outside the gene matches: 15. Germline CDR1 reads MGHRA; CDR2 reads YSYEKL. The CDR3 has 18 amino acids. The CDR3 DNA is TGCGCCAGCAGCCAAGGTGGAGCCCGGGACAGGGGTCTTGGTGGCTACACCTTC. This gives the protein CASSQGGARDRGLGGYTF.

This clonotype has more than one count but fewer than ten. V gene TRBV7-9 combines with J gene TRBJ2-5; D is undetermined. With 2 bases removed from V and 2 bases from J, the gap between germline ends came to 12 bases. The CDR3 totals 15 residues. The germline gives CDR1 SEHNR, CDR2 FQNEAQ (reference sequence). CDR3 residues: CASSLYLRQQETQYF. In DNA form, the CDR3 reads TGTGCCAGCAGCTTATACCTCAGGCAGCAAGAGACCCAGTACTTC. The full variable domain, its missing parts supplied by reference TRBV7-9 and TRBJ2-5, is DTGVSQNPRHKITKRGQNVTFRCDPISEHNRLYWYRQTLGQGPEFLTYFQNEAQLEKSRLLSDRFSAERPKGSFSTLEIQRTEQGDSAMYLCASSLYLRQQETQYFGPGTRLLVL.

This clonotype occurred a few times. This chain connects TRBV3-1 to TRBJ2-3, with 9 bases aligning to TRBD1. The germline V gene encodes CDR1 LGHDT and CDR2 YNNKEL (reference sequence). The CDR3 is made up of 16 amino acids. The V gene end was trimmed by 2 bases and the J gene end by 3 bases; junction bases not matched to a gene: 6. The CDR3 loop reads CASSQWADRGTDTQYF. CDR3 DNA sequence: TGTGCCAGCAGCCAATGGGCGGACAGGGGTACAGATACGCAGTATTTT.